Following are 18 T cell receptor beta chains from one sample sequenced in a study of cytomegalovirus exposure and HLA in healthy donors. Vbeta (60) and Jbeta (13) primers were used in the PCR. TCRdb keeps only in-frame clones here, not all; method: immunoSEQ multiplex PCR. Here the sample spans approximately 200,000 clones, more than 75% being singletons. Specimen: PBMCs. Receptor source: a human donor in good health.

The table lists this clone with a count of one. The genes are TRBV5-1 and TRBJ2-3; D is perhaps TRBD1 (6 bases). CDR3 length: 15 residues. The V end lost 4 bases, the J end lost 8 bases, and 20 bases lay between the germline ends. In germline, CDR1 is SGHRS, CDR2 YFSETQ. CDR3 bases: TGCGCCAGCAGCGATTCCGGGACACGGGGCGGTACGCAGTATTTT. Translation gives CASSDSGTRGGTQYF.

About this clone: At one end the junction does not follow the germline gene, possibly because of a read error. The V and J genes are TRBV7-9 and TRBJ2-5, with D tentatively TRBD2 (5 bases). Germline V gives CDR1 SEHNR, CDR2 FQNEAQ (reference sequence). This CDR3 is 14 amino acids long. CDR3 amino acids: CSSSLGRGRETQYF. The CDR3 bases are TGTTCCAGCAGCCTCGGTCGAGGGCGGGAGACCCAGTACTTC.

Concerning this clone itself: A read error may account for a junction end that differs from germline. J is TRBJ2-1 and V is TRBV15; TRBD2 is a possible D gene (6 bases). The germline V gene has CDR1 LNHNV and CDR2 YYDKDF (reference sequence). This CDR3 is 14 amino acids long. The CDR3 nucleotides are TGTGCCACCGGCAGAGATCGTAAGGGAGGTGTGGCGTTCTTC. Translated: CATGRDRKGGVAFF. The full variable domain, rest sourced from reference TRBV15 and TRBJ2-1, is DAMVIQNPRYQVTQFGKPVTLSCSQTLNHNVMYWYQQKSSQAPKLLFHYYDKDFNNEADTPDNFQSRRPNTSFCFLDIRSPGLGDTAMYLCATGRDRKGGVAFFGPGTRLTVL.

The genes are TRBV6-1 and TRBJ2-1; 7 bases align to TRBD1. The germline gives CDR1 MNHNS, CDR2 SASEGT. Unmatched junction bases numbered 1, after V lost 1 base and J lost 10 bases. This CDR3 is 12 amino acids long. Written as DNA, the CDR3 is TGTGCCAGCAGTGAAGTAGGGGGCGAGCAGTTCTTC. Translating it yields CASSEVGGEQFF.

The chain links TRBV7-9 to TRBJ2-5; D is possibly TRBD1 (5 bases). CDR1 is SEHNR and CDR2 is FQNEAQ in the germline V gene (reference sequence). The CDR3 extends over 12 amino acids. V lost 6 bases and J 5 bases, leaving 10 bases between the germline ends. CDR3 DNA: TGTGCCAGCAGGCGGACAAGGGAGACCCAGTACTTC. Translating gives CASRRTRETQYF. The whole variable domain, remainder taken from reference TRBV7-9 and TRBJ2-5, is DTGVSQNPRHKITKRGQNVTFRCDPISEHNRLYWYRQTLGQGPEFLTYFQNEAQLEKSRLLSDRFSAERPKGSFSTLEIQRTEQGDSAMYLCASRRTRETQYFGPGTRLLVL.

The chain is built from TRBV7-9 and TRBJ2-3; D unresolved. Trimming pared 6 bases from V and 2 bases from J, leaving 9 bases between. Germline CDR1 and CDR2: SEHNR and FQNEAQ (reference sequence). The CDR3 is made up of 13 amino acids. The CDR3 DNA reads TGTGCCAGCAGACTTTCCGACACAGATACGCAGTATTTT. Translation: CASRLSDTDTQYF.

This clone has a single count. The chain links TRBV5-1 to TRBJ2-5; 14 bases line up with TRBD2. Trimming removed 4 bases from V and 4 bases from J; junction bases left unmatched: 3. The CDR3 consists of 15 residues. Germline assignment: CDR1 SGHRS and CDR2 YFSETQ. As DNA, the CDR3 is TGCGCCAGCAGCACCGGACTAGCGGGAGGAGAGACCCAGTACTTC. It translates to CASSTGLAGGETQYF. Filled out from reference TRBV5-1 and TRBJ2-5, the complete variable domain reads KAGVTQTPRYLIKTRGQQVTLSCSPISGHRSVSWYQQTPGQGLQFLFEYFSETQRNKGNFPGRFSGRQFSNSRSEMNVSTLELGDSALYLCASSTGLAGGETQYFGPGTRLLVL.

The V call is TRBV14, the J call TRBJ1-4, with D perhaps TRBD1 (5 bases). The CDR3 runs 15 residues. Per the germline V gene, CDR1 is SGHDN and CDR2 is FVKESK. Trimming left V 0 bases short and J 7 bases short, with 12 bases between. The CDR3 loop reads CASSQDMGGSEKLFF. The CDR3 region has the DNA TGTGCCAGCAGCCAAGATATGGGGGGATCTGAAAAACTGTTTTTT.

The chain uses TRBV6-6 and TRBJ2-1; 12 bases are shared with TRBD2. Trimming took 6 bases from V and 4 from J; bases not matched to a gene: 4. CDR3 length: 15 residues. In germline, CDR1 is MNHNY, CDR2 SVGAGI (reference sequence). In DNA, the CDR3 is TGTGCCAGCAGCCAAGGACTAGCGGGGTACAATGAGCAGTTCTTC. It encodes CASSQGLAGYNEQFF.

This rearrangement joins TRBV12-1 to TRBJ2-1; whether TRBD2, the table's D call, matches the DNA was not checked. TRBV12-1 is annotated as a pseudogene. The CDR3 is made up of 19 amino acids. The CDR3 DNA is TGTGCCAGCAGCTTCATCCCCCCGTGGGAGGTTAGTGGTCACAATGAGCAGTTCTTC. Translation gives CASSFIPPWEVSGHNEQFF.

The chain uses TRBV13 and TRBJ2-1; 7 nucleotides match TRBD2. The CDR3 is 15 amino acids. J was trimmed by 7 bases and V by 6 bases; bases with no gene match: 12. Germline CDR1 is PRHDT and CDR2 is FYEKMQ (reference sequence). CDR3 nucleotides: TGTGCCAGCAGTGTAGGTGGGAGGGCCGGAAATGAGCAGTTCTTC. It encodes CASSVGGRAGNEQFF. Full variable domain (missing parts from reference TRBV13 and TRBJ2-1): AAGVIQSPRHLIKEKRETATLKCYPIPRHDTVYWYQQGPGQDPQFLISFYEKMQSDKGSIPDRFSAQQFSDYHSELNMSSLELGDSALYFCASSVGGRAGNEQFFGPGTRLTVL.

The CDR3 protein is CSAYSRSDTEAFF. The CDR3 region has the DNA TGCAGCGCGTACAGCAGGTCGGACACTGAAGCTTTCTTT. This chain links TRBV29-1 with TRBJ1-1; D call uncertain. Germline lookup yields CDR1 SQVTM and CDR2 ANQGSEA. This CDR3 has 13 residues. V gave up 7 bases and J gave up 3 bases, with 15 bases separating them. The full variable domain, with the rest looked up from reference TRBV29-1 and TRBJ1-1, is SAVISQKPSRDICQRGTSLTIQCQVDSQVTMMFWYRQQPGQSLTLIATANQGSEATYESGFVIDKFPISRPNLTFSTLTVSNMSPEDSSIYLCSAYSRSDTEAFFGQGTRLTVV.

Here the CDR3 DNA reads TGTGCCAGCTCCCATAGCAATCAGCCCCAGCATTTT. It encodes CASSHSNQPQHF. This chain links TRBV6-1 with TRBJ1-5; D remains unclear. The germline CDR1 and CDR2 sequences are MNHNS and SASEGT. V lost 8 bases to trimming and J lost 0 bases, with 5 bases between them. The CDR3 length is 12 residues.

The chain employs TRBV5-4 and TRBJ2-5, with D perhaps TRBD2 (5 bases). This CDR3 has 11 amino acids. Germline V gene data show CDR1 as SGHNT and CDR2 as YYREEE (reference sequence). Trimming shortened V by 10 bases and J by 2 bases, and 9 bases separated the two germline ends. The CDR3 DNA reads as TGTGCCGGCGGGCAGCAAGAGACCCAGTACTTC. Amino acid sequence: CAGGQQETQYF.

This rearrangement joins TRBV7-9 to TRBJ2-7; TRBD2 matches at 7 bases. Trimming cost V 5 bases and J 3 bases; bases outside gene matches: 10. The germline V gene encodes CDR1 SEHNR and CDR2 FQNEAQ (reference sequence). The CDR3 sequence is 15 residues long. This CDR3 reads CASSLGAGVRYEQYF. Written as DNA, the CDR3 is TGTGCCAGCAGCCTCGGGGCGGGAGTTCGCTACGAGCAGTACTTC.

This CDR3 reads CASRTGGNTIYF. The CDR3 bases are TGTGCCAGCAGAACAGGTGGGAACACCATATATTTT. The chain uses TRBV6-1 and TRBJ1-3; TRBD1 might be the D (5 bases). Germline V gives CDR1 MNHNS, CDR2 SASEGT. Trimming left V 6 bases short and J 7 bases short, with 10 bases between. The CDR3 spans 12 residues.

This sequence joins TRBV5-1 and TRBJ2-7, with 11 bases matching TRBD2. The V gene end was trimmed by 5 bases and the J gene end by 2 bases; junction bases not matched to a gene: 3. The CDR3 is made up of 14 amino acids. The V gene's germline CDR1 is SGHRS and CDR2 YFSETQ. CDR3 amino acids: CASRIAGGTYEQYF. CDR3 nucleotides: TGCGCCAGCAGAATAGCGGGAGGGACCTACGAGCAGTACTTC. The full variable domain, completed using reference TRBV5-1 and TRBJ2-7, is KAGVTQTPRYLIKTRGQQVTLSCSPISGHRSVSWYQQTPGQGLQFLFEYFSETQRNKGNFPGRFSGRQFSNSRSEMNVSTLELGDSALYLCASRIAGGTYEQYFGPGTRLTVT.

A single count supports this clone. The genes are TRBV11-2 and TRBJ1-2; 7 positions agree with TRBD1. In germline, CDR1 is SGHAT, CDR2 FQNNGV. CDR3 length equals 14 residues. J lost 5 bases, V lost 6 bases, and 9 bases had no gene match. The CDR3 DNA sequence: TGTGCCAGCAGGGCAGGCGTACAGGGGTATGGCTACACCTTC. It encodes CASRAGVQGYGYTF.